The source of this T cell receptor (beta chain) is a study of blood T cell repertoires in COVID-19. For the study at large: Both acute and convalescent COVID-19 samples were obtained from the United States, Italy and Spain.

CDR1 and CDR2 (germline): SGDLS, YYNGEE. The V end lost 4 bases, the J end lost 3 bases, and 10 bases lay between the germline ends. The CDR3 totals 14 residues. Enrollment of patients from Seattle took place during active infection, with longitudinal follow-up. Authors' analysis steps: Amplification of reference gene primers provided the estimated nucleated cell counts. Profiling relied on immunoSEQ multiplex PCR, and the TCRdb table lists in-frame clones only, not all of them. The V and J calls and clone size come from that table; D and trimming were worked out from the DNA. The table has some 220,000 clones, 75% to 85% seen once.

Specimen: peripheral blood. This receptor was identified in a woman in her seventies with COVID-19, enrolled during active disease. The chain uses TRBV9 and TRBJ1-4; D ambiguous. CDR3 residues: CASSRGRANEKLFF. CDR3 in DNA: TGTGCCAGCAGCCGAGGGAGGGCTAATGAAAAACTGTTTTTT.